This T cell receptor beta chain is from a study of radiation and T cells in renal cell carcinoma. Study context: Nephrectomy followed 15 Gy stereotactic body radiation by 4 weeks.

This sample's time point: blood 2 weeks post-SBRT. As to treatment: 15 Gy SBRT to primary tumor, nephrectomy 4 weeks later. Serial blood draws occurred at baseline and 2 and 4 weeks post-SBRT. Details on this clone: Its specificity is unknown.

Germline V CDR1 and CDR2: MNHNS, SASEGT. V trimming: 6 bases; J trimming: 0 bases; junction bases outside the gene matches: 5. This CDR3 contains 15 residues. Study results and caveats: No pretreatment tumor biopsies were available for baseline clonotypes. From baseline, blood top tumor clonotypes peaked at 2 weeks post-radiation.

Profiled with immunoSEQ multiplex PCR; TCRdb holds only in-frame clones, not every one. The sample includes about 150,000 clones, roughly 90% seen only once; the top ten take 13%. The rearrangement uses TRBV6-1 and TRBJ2-1; TRBD1 agrees at 7 bases. The TCR sequence derives from a woman aged 45-59 years with renal cell carcinoma. Sequenced material: blood, taken from a patient whose treatment included radiotherapy and nephrectomy. DNA for the CDR3: TGTGCCAGCAGGGTGACAGGGAGCTCCTACAATGAGCAGTTCTTC. Protein: CASRVTGSSYNEQFF.